Sequencing of this T cell receptor (beta chain) was carried out in a study of shared clonotypes between healthy human individuals. A word on this clone: Its target is unknown.

The method was immunoSEQ multiplex PCR; TCRdb's version includes in-frame clones alone and lacks a portion of them. The sample records about 1 million clones, about 76% being singletons. The CDR3 contains 16 residues. V was clipped by 0 bases and J by 4 bases, with 17 bases between them. Germline V gene data show CDR1 as SGHDT and CDR2 as YYEEEE. The study, taken as a whole, reports: What limited the represented genetic and exposure-history diversity was the small number of donors. Clonotype sharing across a few donors was observed for roughly 5% of naive CD4 clonotypes. Non-shared clonotypes displayed generation probabilities falling below those of clonotypes present in all four donors.

Sequences were obtained from memory CD4+ T cells sorted from blood. Stated subset: CD45RA-negative fraction. V and J are TRBV5-6 and TRBJ2-7; tentative D call: TRBD2 (7 bases). The sequence was collected from a man between 18 and 29 years old in good health. The DNA of the CDR3 is TGTGCCAGCAGCTTGGGGGGTAACAGGGAGGGTTACGAGCAGTACTTC. Protein product: CASSLGGNREGYEQYF.